This TCR beta chain was recorded in a study of human T cells and chemical hapten exposure. General study results and limits: Expanded TCRs formed significantly more large CDR3 similarity clusters than controls. Every donor had alopecia, and their immune response may therefore differ from healthy people's.

Time point in this sample: pre-sensitization, week 0. Sample treatment: therapeutic diphenylcyclopropenone sensitization with weekly scalp DPC. Trimming removed 4 bases at V and 7 bases at J, with 13 bases between. This CDR3 is 12 amino acids long. The germline gives CDR1 GTSNPN, CDR2 SVGIG (reference sequence). Library preparation tagged each individual cDNA molecule with a unique molecular identifier. TCRdb fed the RACE reads into MiXCR, producing one record per CDR3 protein. The sample shows 65,000 to 70,000 distinct CDR3 sequences, approximately 10% of them seen only once. Points on this clonotype: The antigen remains undetermined.

This sequence was found in a woman in her forties or fifties with alopecia areata. Some clones in this sample may be carry-over from other donors' samples. V and J are TRBV30 and TRBJ2-5, with D possibly called TRBD1 or TRBD2 (6 bases each). This specimen consisted of whole blood, obtained in connection with sensitization to the hapten diphenylcyclopropenone (DPC). In DNA form, the CDR3 reads TGTGCCTGGACTTGGGGGGCAGGGACCCAGTACTTC. Protein: CAWTWGAGTQYF.